These T cell receptor beta chains were read from a single sample in a study of PD-1 blockade in classical Hodgkin lymphoma. Some clones are missing from TCRdb's copy, which holds only in-frame ones; the method was immunoSEQ multiplex PCR. Of 5,500 to 8,500 clones in the sample, about 82% were seen once. Here the sequenced sample was peripheral blood mononuclear cells (PBMCs), taken before the fourth cycle of nivolumab. The receptors were gathered from a human donor with classical Hodgkin lymphoma. CDR3s include the opening cysteine and the closing phenylalanine or tryptophan. Fields, in order: V gene, clone size, D gene, J gene, CDR3 DNA, CDR3 protein. A D gene is named only where the DNA matches it firmly. Size is stated for part of the rows, as once, few or many counts, or as a class when the clone is expanded.

>TRBV5-6|.|.|TRBJ1-2
TGTGCCAGCAGCTTTACGGGGATCAATGGCTACACCTTC
CASSFTGINGYTF
>TRBV6-5|.|.|TRBJ2-1
TGTGCCAGCAGTTACTCTAATGAGGGAATTGAGCAGTTCTTC
CASSYSNEGIEQFF
>TRBV27|.|TRBD1|TRBJ1-2
TGTGCCAGCAGGAACAGGGGCGTGGGGGGCTACACCTTC
CASRNRGVGGYTF
>TRBV19|.|.|TRBJ2-1
TGTGCCAGTAGTATCCGGACCTCCGGTGAGCAGTTCTTC
CASSIRTSGEQFF
>TRBV15|.|.|TRBJ2-2
TGTGCCACCAGCAGTCTGGAAATAGGCGGGGAGCTGTTTTTT
CATSSLEIGGELFF
>TRBV6-1|.|.|TRBJ2-2
TGTGCCAGCAGTGTGGAGGGTCCCACCGGGGAGCTGTTTTTT
CASSVEGPTGELFF
>TRBV7-7|.|.|TRBJ2-4
TGTGCTAGCAGCTTAATATGTCAGGGGTTTTCGGCCAAAAACATTCAGTACTTC
CASSLICQGFSAKNIQYF
>TRBV5-1|.|.|TRBJ1-2
TGCGCCAGCAGCTTACAGGGCTTAGATGGCTACACCTTC
CASSLQGLDGYTF
>TRBV5-1|.|.|TRBJ2-3
TGCGCCAGCAGCGCCATCCCAAGCACAGATACGCAGTATTTT
CASSAIPSTDTQYF
>TRBV5-4|.|.|TRBJ2-1
TGTGCCAGCAGCTTGGCCATCGGGAATGAGCAGTTCTTC
CASSLAIGNEQFF
>TRBV9|.|.|TRBJ2-5
TGTGCCAGCAGCGTCCGGGGGCTCCAAGAGACCCAGTACTTC
CASSVRGLQETQYF
>TRBV21-1|few|.|TRBJ1-1
TGTGCCAGCAGAGAATGGCGGAGAAACACTGAAGCTTTCTTT
CASREWRRNTEAFF
>TRBV5-1|once|TRBD1|TRBJ2-1
TGCGCCAGCAGCTTGCAGCCGGGACAGTACAATGAGCAGTTCTTC
CASSLQPGQYNEQFF
>TRBV28|.|TRBD1|TRBJ1-5
TGTGCCAGCAGTGGGACAGGGGGCAATCAGCCCCAGCATTTT
CASSGTGGNQPQHF
>TRBV6-5|once|TRBD1|TRBJ1-2
TGTGCCAGCAGGGGACAGGGAGCTTCCTACGGCTACACCTTC
CASRGQGASYGYTF
>TRBV18|few|.|TRBJ1-5
TGTGCCAGCTCCTCCGGGGTGTATAGCAATCAGCCCCAGCATTTT
CASSSGVYSNQPQHF
>TRBV20-1|.|.|TRBJ1-2
TGCAGTGCTCAACAGGGCTATGGCTACACCTTC
CSAQQGYGYTF
>TRBV5-6|.|.|TRBJ2-1
TGTGCCAGCAGCTTGGACAGGCGGTTCGGGGTCTTC
CASSLDRRFGVF
>TRBV5-6|few|TRBD1|TRBJ2-1
TGTGCCAGCAGCGGAAACCCGGGACAGGGGATCGTTATCAATGAGCAGTTCTTC
CASSGNPGQGIVINEQFF
>TRBV10-3|.|.|TRBJ2-1
TGTGCCATCAGTGAGTCCGGGGTGTCGGGACAAAATCCGAGCTCCTACAATGAGCAGTTCTTC
CAISESGVSGQNPSSYNEQFF
>TRBV5-4|.|.|TRBJ1-2
TGTGCCAGCAGTCCCGGACAAGGGGGGGCGTATGGCTACACCTTC
CASSPGQGGAYGYTF
>TRBV2|.|.|TRBJ2-7
TGTGCCAGCAGTGATTCAGTTCGGGGTTACGAGCAGTACTTC
CASSDSVRGYEQYF
>TRBV5-4|.|.|TRBJ2-1
TGTGCCAGCAGCTTTGTCGCAGGGGGGTCTAATGAGCAGTTCTTC
CASSFVAGGSNEQFF
>TRBV6-1|medium-sized|.|TRBJ1-4
TGTGCCAGCAGTGAAGCGGCGGGGTTCGGGGGTGAAAAACTGTTTTTT
CASSEAAGFGGEKLFF
>TRBV2|.|.|TRBJ2-1
TGTGCCAGCAGCGAAAGCGGCTACAATGAGCAGTTCTTC
CASSESGYNEQFF
>TRBV19|.|TRBD1|TRBJ1-2
TGTGCCAGTAGACTATACATTCCCCCGGGACAGAACTATGGCTACACCTTC
CASRLYIPPGQNYGYTF
>TRBV20-1|.|.|TRBJ1-2
TGCAGTGCCATAATAGGGGGCTACACCTTC
CSAIIGGYTF
>TRBV28|.|.|TRBJ1-6
TGTGCCAGCAGTTTACCCCCTTGGGGGGCCAGCTCCTATAATTCACCCCTCCACTTT
CASSLPPWGASSYNSPLHF
>TRBV7-9|.|TRBD1|TRBJ2-2
TGTGCCAGCAGCTCCTGGACAGGGAACACCGGGGAGCTGTTTTTT
CASSSWTGNTGELFF
>TRBV9|once|.|TRBJ2-7
TGTGCCAGCAGCCCGGCGGGGATGATCTACGAGCAGTACTTC
CASSPAGMIYEQYF
>TRBV6-5|.|TRBD2|TRBJ2-1
TGTGCCAGCAGTTACCGCGGGGGGGCCCCCTACAATGAGCAGTTCTTC
CASSYRGGAPYNEQFF
>TRBV19|.|.|TRBJ1-1
TGTGCCAGTAGTATGGGGGCCGCTGAAGCTTTCTTT
CASSMGAAEAFF
>TRBV5-1|.|.|TRBJ2-7
TGCGCCAGCAGCTTGCAAGGGATCACCTACGAGCAGTACTTC
CASSLQGITYEQYF
>TRBV2|medium-sized|.|TRBJ1-2
TGTGCCAGCAGTGAAGCGCTTCAGACTGGGGACTATGGCTACACCTTC
CASSEALQTGDYGYTF
>TRBV7-9|.|.|TRBJ1-3
TGTGCCAGCAGCTTAGACGCCAGGGGACGCTCTGGAAACACCATATATTTT
CASSLDARGRSGNTIYF
>TRBV7-2|.|TRBD1|TRBJ1-5
TGTGCCAGCAGCTTAACGACAGGGGGAAATCAGCCCCAGCATTTT
CASSLTTGGNQPQHF
>TRBV7-9|.|.|TRBJ2-1
TGTGCCAGCAGCTTGGTGGCGGGGGCCCGCAATGAGCAGTTCTTC
CASSLVAGARNEQFF
>TRBV7-9|.|.|TRBJ2-7
TGTGCCAGCAGCTTAGCGCTAGTTCAGACCTACGAGCAGTACTTC
CASSLALVQTYEQYF
>TRBV5-1|.|TRBD1|TRBJ1-2
TGCGCCAGCAGCCCCGGGACAGGGGAGTCCTTTTACTTTGGTAACTATGGCTACACCTTC
CASSPGTGESFYFGNYGYTF
>TRBV5-1|.|TRBD1|TRBJ2-3
TGCGCCAGCATACCGGGACAGGACACAGATACGCAGTATTTT
CASIPGQDTDTQYF
>TRBV2|.|.|TRBJ2-3
TGTGCCAGCAGTGAAGTAGCCGGGTGGGGGGCCCCTAGCACAGATACGCAGTATTTT
CASSEVAGWGAPSTDTQYF
>TRBV19|.|.|TRBJ1-6
TGTGCCAGTAGTGTTACATGGAATTCACCCCTCCACTTT
CASSVTWNSPLHF
>TRBV7-9|.|TRBD2|TRBJ2-5
TGTGCCAGCAGTCGTAGCGGGGAGACCCAGTACTTC
CASSRSGETQYF
>TRBV19|.|.|TRBJ2-1
TGTGCCAGTATTGGGGCTAGCGAGGGTCTCCTTTACAATGAGCAGTTCTTC
CASIGASEGLLYNEQFF